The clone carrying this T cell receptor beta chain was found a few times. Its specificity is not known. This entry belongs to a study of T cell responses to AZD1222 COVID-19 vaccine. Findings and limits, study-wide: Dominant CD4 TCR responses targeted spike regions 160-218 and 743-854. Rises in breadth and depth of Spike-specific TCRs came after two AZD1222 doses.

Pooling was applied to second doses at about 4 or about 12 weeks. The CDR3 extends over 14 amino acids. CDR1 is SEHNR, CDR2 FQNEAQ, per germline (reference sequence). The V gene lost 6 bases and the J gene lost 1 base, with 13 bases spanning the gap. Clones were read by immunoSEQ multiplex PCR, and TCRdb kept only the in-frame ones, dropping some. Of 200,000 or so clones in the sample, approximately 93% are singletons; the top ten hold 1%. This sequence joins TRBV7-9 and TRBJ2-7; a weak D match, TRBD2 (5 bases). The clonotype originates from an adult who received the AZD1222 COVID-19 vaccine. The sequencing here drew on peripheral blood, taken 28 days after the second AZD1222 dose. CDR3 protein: CASSSGSGSYEQYF. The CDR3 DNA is TGTGCCAGCAGTTCGGGGTCTGGGTCCTACGAGCAGTACTTC.